Sequencing of this TCR beta chain was carried out in a study of blood T cell repertoires in COVID-19. Study summary: Samples taken during acute and convalescent COVID-19 were collected in the United States, Italy and Spain. The cDNA or gDNA used as material had been derived from T cells, B-cell-depleted T cells, or PBMCs.

Per the original methods: The authors estimated nucleated cell counts from reference gene primer amplification. The protocol was immunoSEQ multiplex PCR, while the TCRdb copy is restricted to in-frame clones and leaves out a portion. V, J and clone size are taken as reported in that table, and D and trimming were inferred from the DNA itself. The sample holds more than 80,000 clones; around four fifths are singletons and the top ten take roughly a third. This receptor was taken from a woman older than 75 with active or convalescent COVID-19. The sequenced material came from peripheral blood.

CDR3 in DNA: TGTGCCAGCAGCGTAGTGACAGCCGGCAACACCGGGGAGCTGTTTTTT. This codes for CASSVVTAGNTGELFF. The chain is built from TRBV9 and TRBJ2-2; D is perhaps TRBD1 (5 bases). The CDR3 spans 16 residues. The V end lost 0 bases, the J end lost 2 bases, and 11 bases lay between the germline ends. Germline CDR1 and CDR2: SGDLS and YYNGEE.